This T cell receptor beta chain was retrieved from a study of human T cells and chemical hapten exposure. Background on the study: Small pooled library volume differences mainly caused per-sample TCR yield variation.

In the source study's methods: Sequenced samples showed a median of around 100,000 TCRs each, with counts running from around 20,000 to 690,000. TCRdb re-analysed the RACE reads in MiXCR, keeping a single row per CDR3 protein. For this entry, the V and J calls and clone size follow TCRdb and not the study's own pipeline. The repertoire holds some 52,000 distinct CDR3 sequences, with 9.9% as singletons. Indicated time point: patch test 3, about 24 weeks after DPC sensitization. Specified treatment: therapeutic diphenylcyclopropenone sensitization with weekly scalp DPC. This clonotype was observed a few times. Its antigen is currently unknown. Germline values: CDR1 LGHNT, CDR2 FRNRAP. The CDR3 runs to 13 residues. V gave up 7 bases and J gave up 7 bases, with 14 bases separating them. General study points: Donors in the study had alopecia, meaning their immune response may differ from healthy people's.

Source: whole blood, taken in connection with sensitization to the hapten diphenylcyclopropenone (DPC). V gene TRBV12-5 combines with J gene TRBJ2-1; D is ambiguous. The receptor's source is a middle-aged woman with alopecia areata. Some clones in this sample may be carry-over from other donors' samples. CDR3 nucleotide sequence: TGTGCTAGTGCCCCGTACGCTCTTAATGAGCAGTTCTTC. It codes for CASAPYALNEQFF. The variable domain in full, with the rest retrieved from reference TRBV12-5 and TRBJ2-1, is DARVTQTPRHKVTEMGQEVTMRCQPILGHNTVFWYRQTMMQGLELLAYFRNRAPLDDSGMPKDRFSAEMPDATLATLKIQPSEPRDSAVYFCASAPYALNEQFFGPGTRLTVL.